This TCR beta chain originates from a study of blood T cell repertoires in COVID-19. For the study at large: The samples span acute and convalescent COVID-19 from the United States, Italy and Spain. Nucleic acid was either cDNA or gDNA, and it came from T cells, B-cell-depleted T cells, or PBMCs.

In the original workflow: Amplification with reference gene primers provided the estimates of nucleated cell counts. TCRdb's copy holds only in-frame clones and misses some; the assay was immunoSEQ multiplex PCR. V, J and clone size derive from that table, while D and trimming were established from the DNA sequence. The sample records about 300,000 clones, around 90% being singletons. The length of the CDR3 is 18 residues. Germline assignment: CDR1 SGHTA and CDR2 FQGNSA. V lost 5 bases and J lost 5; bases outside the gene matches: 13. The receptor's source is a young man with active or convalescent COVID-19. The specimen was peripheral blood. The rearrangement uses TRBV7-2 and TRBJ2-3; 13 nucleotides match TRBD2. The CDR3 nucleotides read TGTGCCAGCAGCCCTCCCCTACTAGCGGGGGGGCCCGTAGATACGCAGTATTTT. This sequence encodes CASSPPLLAGGPVDTQYF.